This TCR beta chain was captured by sequencing in a study of shared clonotypes between healthy human individuals. The study's findings and limits: The study sampled only blood, and tissue repertoires likely differ.

Concerning this clone: Its antigen remains unidentified.

J lost 3 bases, V lost 3 bases, and 4 bases had no gene match. Germline V gene sequence: CDR1 SGHRS, CDR2 YFSETQ. CDR3 length equals 15 residues. Donors comprised healthy HIV-negative adults lacking recent acute infections or vaccinations. In the authors' methods: ImmunoSEQ junction-only sequences lacked quality scores, so their filtering differed. Using immunoSEQ multiplex PCR, the repertoire was profiled, and TCRdb retains in-frame clones only, with some absent. That table furnishes V, J and clone size, whereas the DNA furnished D and trimming. The sample yields about 520,000 clones, about 84% seen once.

This chain joins TRBV5-1 and TRBJ2-1; 9 bases are shared with TRBD2. Sequencing was carried out using PBMCs. This clonotype originated in a woman in her thirties or forties in good health. Some clones in this sample may be carry-over from other donors' samples. The CDR3 spells CASSSASGNYNEQFF. CDR3 DNA: TGCGCCAGCAGCTCAGCTAGCGGGAACTACAATGAGCAGTTCTTC.